This T cell receptor beta chain is from a study of T-cell memory formation after mild COVID-19. Study background: Largely donor-specific sequence clusters came from two donors.

Whole-study results and caveats: Contracting clones from day 15 to 85 showed balanced CD4/CD8; later expanders favored CD4+.

UMIs and sample barcodes were carried by the TCR alpha and TCR beta cDNA libraries that 5'RACE produced using constant-segment primers. Each CDR3 protein is one row after TCRdb ran MiXCR on the 5' RACE reads. There are roughly 190,000 distinct CDR3 sequences in the sample; about 10% occur only once, and approximately 2.8% lies in the top ten. For this clonotype: Its antigen is currently unknown.

The TCR was taken from a man between 18 and 29 years old who had mild COVID-19 (a few samples of this study predate the infection). Cell type and time point are not known. Sequencing used PBMCs or a T cell subset sorted from them (not recorded which).

The CDR3 loop reads CATSSGIEQYF. CDR3 coding DNA: TGTGCCACCAGCTCCGGGATCGAGCAGTACTTC. The chain recombines TRBV24-1 with TRBJ2-7, with D possibly matching TRBD2 (5 bases). Germline V CDR1 and CDR2: KGHDR, SFDVKD. The V end was cut by 7 bases, the J end by 6 bases, with 9 bases between. The CDR3 is made up of 11 amino acids.